The sequence of this T cell receptor (beta chain) was determined in a study of blood T cell repertoires in COVID-19. Background on the study: Samples taken during acute and convalescent COVID-19 were collected in the United States, Italy and Spain. From T cells, B-cell-depleted T cells, or PBMCs came the material, which was cDNA or gDNA.

The CDR3 totals 14 residues. The germline gives CDR1 GTSNPN, CDR2 SVGIG (reference sequence). V was clipped by 2 bases and J by 5 bases; unmatched bases: 6. Authors' methods: The assay estimated nucleated cells by amplifying reference gene primers. Sequencing used immunoSEQ multiplex PCR; TCRdb keeps in-frame clones, though not all of them. The V and J calls and clone size were taken over from that table, and D and trimming were inferred from the DNA. The sample holds around 700,000 clones, around 90% seen once. Material: peripheral blood. This rearrangement joins TRBV30 to TRBJ1-5; 7 bases fit TRBD1. The clonotype originates from a woman aged 18-30 years with acute or convalescent COVID-19. CDR3 nucleotide sequence: TGTGCCTGGAGTCTGACAGGGTTGGATCAGCCCCAGCATTTT. Translating gives CAWSLTGLDQPQHF.